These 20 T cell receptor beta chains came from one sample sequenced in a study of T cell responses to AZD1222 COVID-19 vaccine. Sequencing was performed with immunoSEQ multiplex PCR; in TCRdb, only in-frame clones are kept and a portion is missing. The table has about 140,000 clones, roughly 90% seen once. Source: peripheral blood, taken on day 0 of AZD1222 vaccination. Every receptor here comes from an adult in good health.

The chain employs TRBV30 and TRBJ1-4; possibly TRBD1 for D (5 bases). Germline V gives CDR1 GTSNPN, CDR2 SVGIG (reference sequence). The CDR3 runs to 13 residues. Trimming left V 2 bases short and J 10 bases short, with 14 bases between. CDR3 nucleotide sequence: TGTGCCTGGAGTCGAGGGGCAGTTCGAAAACTGTTTTTT. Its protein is CAWSRGAVRKLFF.

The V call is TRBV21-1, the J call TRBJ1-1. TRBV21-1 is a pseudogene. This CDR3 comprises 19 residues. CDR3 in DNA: TGTGCCAGCAGCAAAAAAGGAACGCGTCCCCCCGAGGGCCCCACTGAAGCTTTCTTT. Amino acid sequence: CASSKKGTRPPEGPTEAFF.

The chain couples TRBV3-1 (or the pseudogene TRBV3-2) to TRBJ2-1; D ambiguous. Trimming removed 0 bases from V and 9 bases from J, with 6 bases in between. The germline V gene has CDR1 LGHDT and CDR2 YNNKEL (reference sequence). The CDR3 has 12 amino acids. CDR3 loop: CASSQDLGEQFF. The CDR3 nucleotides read TGTGCCAGCAGCCAAGATCTCGGTGAGCAGTTCTTC.

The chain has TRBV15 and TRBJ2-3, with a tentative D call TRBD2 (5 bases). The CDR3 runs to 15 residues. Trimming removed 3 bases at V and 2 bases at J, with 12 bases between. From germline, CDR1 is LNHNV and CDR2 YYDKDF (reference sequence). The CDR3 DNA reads TGTGCCACCAGCAGCGTACTAGTTTCCACAGATACGCAGTATTTT. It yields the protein CATSSVLVSTDTQYF.

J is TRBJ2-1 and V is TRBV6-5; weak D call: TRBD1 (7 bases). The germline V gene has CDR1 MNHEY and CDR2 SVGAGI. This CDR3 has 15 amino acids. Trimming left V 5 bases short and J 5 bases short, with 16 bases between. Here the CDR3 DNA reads TGTGCCAGCAGTCCCGGCGGGACAGATAACAATGAGCAGTTCTTC. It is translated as CASSPGGTDNNEQFF.

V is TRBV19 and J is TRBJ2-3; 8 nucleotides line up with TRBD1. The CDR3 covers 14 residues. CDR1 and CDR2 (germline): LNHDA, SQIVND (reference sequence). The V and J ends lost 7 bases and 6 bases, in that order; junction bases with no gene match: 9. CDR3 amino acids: CASKSGQAGDTQYF. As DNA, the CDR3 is TGTGCCAGTAAATCGGGACAGGCTGGGGATACGCAGTATTTT.

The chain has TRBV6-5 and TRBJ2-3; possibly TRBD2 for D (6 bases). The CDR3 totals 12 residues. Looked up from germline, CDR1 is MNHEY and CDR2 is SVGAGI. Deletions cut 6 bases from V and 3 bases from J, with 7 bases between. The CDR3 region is CASSRGTDTQYF. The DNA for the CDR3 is TGTGCCAGCAGCCGGGGGACAGATACGCAGTATTTT.

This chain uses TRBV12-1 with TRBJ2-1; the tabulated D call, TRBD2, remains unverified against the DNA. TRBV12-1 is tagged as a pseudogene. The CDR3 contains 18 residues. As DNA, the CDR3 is TGTGCCAGCAGCTTTCTGCGCGGGAGGGCCCGCTCCTACAATGAGCAGTTCTTC. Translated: CASSFLRGRARSYNEQFF.

This CDR3 reads CASSYLLTAQGPEAFF. For the CDR3, the DNA is TGTGCCAGCAGTTACCTCTTGACAGCACAGGGACCTGAAGCTTTCTTT. The chain carries TRBV6-2 or TRBV6-3 and TRBJ1-1; maybe TRBD1 (6 bases). The CDR3 has 16 residues. V was cut by 2 bases and J by 6 bases, with 19 bases left in between. CDR1 is MNHEY and CDR2 is SVGEGT in the germline V gene.

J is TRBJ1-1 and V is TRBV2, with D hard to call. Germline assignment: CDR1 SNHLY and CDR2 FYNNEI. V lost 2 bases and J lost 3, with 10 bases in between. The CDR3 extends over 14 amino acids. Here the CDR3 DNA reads TGTGCCAGCAGTGAACTAATGGCGGACACTGAAGCTTTCTTT. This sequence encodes CASSELMADTEAFF.

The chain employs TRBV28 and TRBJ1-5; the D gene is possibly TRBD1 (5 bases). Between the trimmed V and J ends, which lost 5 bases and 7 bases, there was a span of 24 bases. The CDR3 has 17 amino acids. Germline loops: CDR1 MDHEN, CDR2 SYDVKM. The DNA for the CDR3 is TGTGCCAGCAGTACGGGCGCTTCGGGGCTCGGGGTCCAGCCCCAGCATTTT. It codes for CASSTGASGLGVQPQHF.

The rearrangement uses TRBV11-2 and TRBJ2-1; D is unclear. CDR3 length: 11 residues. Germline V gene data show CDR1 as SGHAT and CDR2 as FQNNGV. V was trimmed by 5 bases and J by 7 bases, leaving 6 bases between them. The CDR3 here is CASSVGNEQFF. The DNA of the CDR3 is TGTGCCAGCAGCGTGGGAAATGAGCAGTTCTTC.

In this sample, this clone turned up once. The CDR3 nucleotides are TGTGCCAGCAGCTTCGGACTAGGAGGTGACAATGAGCAGTTCTTC. It yields the protein CASSFGLGGDNEQFF. The chain recombines TRBV11-1 with TRBJ2-1; 7 bases match TRBD2. CDR1 and CDR2 (germline): SGHAT, FQDESV (reference sequence). Trimming cost V 3 bases and J 5 bases; bases outside gene matches: 7. This CDR3 is 15 amino acids long.

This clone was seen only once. This chain's CDR3 is CAISTGTGGEETQYF. The CDR3 bases are TGTGCCATCAGTACCGGGACAGGGGGAGAAGAGACCCAGTACTTC. The chain joins TRBV10-3 to TRBJ2-5; 11 bases are shared with TRBD1. The germline gives CDR1 ENHRY, CDR2 SYGVKD. Losses at the gene ends were 5 bases for V and 3 bases for J; bases not matched to a gene: 5. This CDR3 is 15 amino acids long.

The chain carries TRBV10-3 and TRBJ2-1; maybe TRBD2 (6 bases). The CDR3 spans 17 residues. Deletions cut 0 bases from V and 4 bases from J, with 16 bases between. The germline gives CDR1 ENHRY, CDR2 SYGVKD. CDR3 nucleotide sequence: TGTGCCATCAGTGAGTCGAGGGAGCGGGTATTGTACAATGAGCAGTTCTTC. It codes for CAISESRERVLYNEQFF.

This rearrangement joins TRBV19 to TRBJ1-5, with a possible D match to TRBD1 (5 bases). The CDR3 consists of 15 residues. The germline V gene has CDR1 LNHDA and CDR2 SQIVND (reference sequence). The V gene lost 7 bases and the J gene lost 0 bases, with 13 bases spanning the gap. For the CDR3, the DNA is TGTGCCAGTACCTCTATAGGGACTAGCAATCAGCCCCAGCATTTT. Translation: CASTSIGTSNQPQHF.

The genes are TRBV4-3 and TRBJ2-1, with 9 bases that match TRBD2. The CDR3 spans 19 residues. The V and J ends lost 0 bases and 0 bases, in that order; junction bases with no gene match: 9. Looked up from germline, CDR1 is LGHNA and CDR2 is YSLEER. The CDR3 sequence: CASSQDRKGSGSSYNEQFF. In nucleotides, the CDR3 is TGCGCCAGCAGCCAAGATCGGAAGGGTAGCGGGAGCTCCTACAATGAGCAGTTCTTC.

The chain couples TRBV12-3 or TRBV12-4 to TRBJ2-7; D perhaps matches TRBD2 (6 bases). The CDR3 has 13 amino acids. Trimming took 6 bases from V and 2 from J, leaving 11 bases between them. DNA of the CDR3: TGTGCCAGCAGGGCGACGGGGGCCTACGAGCAGTACTTC. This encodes CASRATGAYEQYF.

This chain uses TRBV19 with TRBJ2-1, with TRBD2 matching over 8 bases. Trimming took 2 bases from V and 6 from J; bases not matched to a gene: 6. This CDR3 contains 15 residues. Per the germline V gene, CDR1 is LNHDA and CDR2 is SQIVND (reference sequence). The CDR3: CASSITAAGGNEQFF. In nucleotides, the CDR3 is TGTGCCAGTAGTATAACCGCTGCGGGGGGCAATGAGCAGTTCTTC.

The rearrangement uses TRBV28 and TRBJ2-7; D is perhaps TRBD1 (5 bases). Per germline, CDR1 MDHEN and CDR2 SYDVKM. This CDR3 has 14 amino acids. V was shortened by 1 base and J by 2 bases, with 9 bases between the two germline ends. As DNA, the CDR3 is TGTGCCAGCAGTTTATCGAACAGGCCCTACGAGCAGTACTTC. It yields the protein CASSLSNRPYEQYF.